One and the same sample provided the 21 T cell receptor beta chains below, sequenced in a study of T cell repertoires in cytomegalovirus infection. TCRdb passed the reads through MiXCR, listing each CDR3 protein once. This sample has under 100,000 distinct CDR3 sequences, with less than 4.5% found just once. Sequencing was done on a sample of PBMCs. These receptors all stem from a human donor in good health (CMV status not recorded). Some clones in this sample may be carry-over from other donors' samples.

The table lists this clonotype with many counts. The CDR3 region has the DNA TGCAGTGCTGTGAAGGGTCTGAACACTGAAGCTTTCTTT. As protein: CSAVKGLNTEAFF. This chain connects TRBV20-1 to TRBJ1-1; no reliable D call. Germline CDR1 is DFQATT and CDR2 is SNEGSKA (reference sequence). V lost 5 bases to trimming and J lost 0 bases, with 10 bases between them. The CDR3 spans 13 residues.

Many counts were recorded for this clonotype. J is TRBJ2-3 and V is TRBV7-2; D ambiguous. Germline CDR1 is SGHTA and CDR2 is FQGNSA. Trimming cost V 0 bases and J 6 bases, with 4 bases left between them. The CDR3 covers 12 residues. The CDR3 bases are TGTGCCAGCAGCTTAGCGCGGGATACGCAGTATTTT. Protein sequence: CASSLARDTQYF.

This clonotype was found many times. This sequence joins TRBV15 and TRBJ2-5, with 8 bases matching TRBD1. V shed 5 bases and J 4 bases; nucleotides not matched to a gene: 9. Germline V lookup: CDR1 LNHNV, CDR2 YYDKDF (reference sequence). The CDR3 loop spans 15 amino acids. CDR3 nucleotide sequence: TGTGCCACCAGCGGGGAAACAGGGGGAGGAGAGACCCAGTACTTC. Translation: CATSGETGGGETQYF. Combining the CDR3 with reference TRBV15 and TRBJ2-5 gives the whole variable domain DAMVIQNPRYQVTQFGKPVTLSCSQTLNHNVMYWYQQKSSQAPKLLFHYYDKDFNNEADTPDNFQSRRPNTSFCFLDIRSPGLGDTAMYLCATSGETGGGETQYFGPGTRLLVL.

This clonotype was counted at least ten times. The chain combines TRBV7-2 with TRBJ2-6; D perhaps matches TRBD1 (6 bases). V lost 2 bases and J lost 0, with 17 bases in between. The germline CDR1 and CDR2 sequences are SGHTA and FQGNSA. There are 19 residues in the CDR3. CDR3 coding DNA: TGTGCCAGCAGCTTAAGGCCGACAGGTTCCCGCTCTGGGGCCAACGTCCTGACTTTC. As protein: CASSLRPTGSRSGANVLTF.

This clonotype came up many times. The CDR3 DNA is TGTGCCAGCAGCCTAGGGGACGGAAGCAATCAGCCCCAGCATTTT. Its protein is CASSLGDGSNQPQHF. V and J are TRBV28 and TRBJ1-5; a possible D gene is TRBD1 (5 bases). The CDR3 length is 15 residues. The V gene's germline CDR1 is MDHEN and CDR2 SYDVKM. The V and J ends lost 6 bases and 1 base respectively, with 13 bases between them.

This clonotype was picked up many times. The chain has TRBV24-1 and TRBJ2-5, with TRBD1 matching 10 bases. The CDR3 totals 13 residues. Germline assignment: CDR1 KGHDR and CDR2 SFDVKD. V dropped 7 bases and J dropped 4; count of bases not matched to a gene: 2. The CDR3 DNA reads TGTGCCACCAGGGGACAGGGGAGAGAGACCCAGTACTTC. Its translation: CATRGQGRETQYF.

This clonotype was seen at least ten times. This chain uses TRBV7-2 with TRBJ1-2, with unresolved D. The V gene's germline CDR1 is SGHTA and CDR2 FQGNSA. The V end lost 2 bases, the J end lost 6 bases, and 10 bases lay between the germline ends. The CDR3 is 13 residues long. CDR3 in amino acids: CASSLIGMDGYTF. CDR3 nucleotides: TGTGCCAGCAGCTTAATCGGGATGGATGGCTACACCTTC. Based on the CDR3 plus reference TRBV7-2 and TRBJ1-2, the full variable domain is GAGVSQSPSNKVTEKGKDVELRCDPISGHTALYWYRQSLGQGLEFLIYFQGNSAPDKSGLPSDRFSAERTGGSVSTLTIQRTQQEDSAVYLCASSLIGMDGYTFGSGTRLTVV.

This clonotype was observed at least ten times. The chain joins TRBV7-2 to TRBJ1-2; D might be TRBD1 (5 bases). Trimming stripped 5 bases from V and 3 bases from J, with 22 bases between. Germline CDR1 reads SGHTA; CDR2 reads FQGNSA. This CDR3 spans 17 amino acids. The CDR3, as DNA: TGTGCCAGCAGCCAACTAATTCCTGCCAGGGCTGACTATGGCTACACCTTC. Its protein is CASSQLIPARADYGYTF.

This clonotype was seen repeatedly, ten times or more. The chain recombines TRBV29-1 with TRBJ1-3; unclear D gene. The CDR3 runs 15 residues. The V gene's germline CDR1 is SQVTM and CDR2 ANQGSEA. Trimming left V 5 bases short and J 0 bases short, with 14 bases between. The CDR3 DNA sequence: TGCAGCGTTATGAGGGCCGGGAGCTCTGGAAACACCATATATTTT. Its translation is CSVMRAGSSGNTIYF.

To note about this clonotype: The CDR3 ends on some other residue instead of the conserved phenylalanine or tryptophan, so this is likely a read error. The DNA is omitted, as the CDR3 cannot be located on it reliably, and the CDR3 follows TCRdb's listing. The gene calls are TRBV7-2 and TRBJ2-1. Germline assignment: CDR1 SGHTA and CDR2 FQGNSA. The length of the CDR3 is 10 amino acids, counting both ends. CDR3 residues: CASSINEQLL.

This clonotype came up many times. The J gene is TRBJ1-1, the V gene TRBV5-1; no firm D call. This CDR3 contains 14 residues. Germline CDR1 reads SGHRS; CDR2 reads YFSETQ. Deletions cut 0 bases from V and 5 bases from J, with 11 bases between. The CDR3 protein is CASSLAEGYTEAFF. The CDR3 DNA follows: TGCGCCAGCAGCTTGGCCGAAGGGTATACTGAAGCTTTCTTT.

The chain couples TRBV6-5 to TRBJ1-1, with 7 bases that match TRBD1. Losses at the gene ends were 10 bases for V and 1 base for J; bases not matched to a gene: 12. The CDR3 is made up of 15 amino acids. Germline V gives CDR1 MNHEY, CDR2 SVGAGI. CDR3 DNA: TGTGCCAAGAGTTACTCTGACAGGGCGAACACTGAAGCTTTCTTT. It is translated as CAKSYSDRANTEAFF.

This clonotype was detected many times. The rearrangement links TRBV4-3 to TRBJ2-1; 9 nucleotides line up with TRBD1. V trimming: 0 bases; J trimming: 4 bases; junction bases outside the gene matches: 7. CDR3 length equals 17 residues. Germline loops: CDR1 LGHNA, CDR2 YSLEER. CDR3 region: CASSQEWADRGYNEQFF. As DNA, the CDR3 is TGCGCCAGCAGCCAAGAATGGGCAGACAGGGGGTACAATGAGCAGTTCTTC.

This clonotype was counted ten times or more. The CDR3 here is CASSAGTLSPEAFF. CDR3 nucleotides: TGTGCCAGCAGTGCGGGGACACTGAGCCCTGAAGCTTTCTTT. The chain recombines TRBV28 with TRBJ1-1; possible D gene TRBD1, 6 bases. This CDR3 is built from 14 residues. Germline V gene data show CDR1 as MDHEN and CDR2 as SYDVKM. V was shortened by 5 bases and J by 6 bases, with 16 bases between the two germline ends.

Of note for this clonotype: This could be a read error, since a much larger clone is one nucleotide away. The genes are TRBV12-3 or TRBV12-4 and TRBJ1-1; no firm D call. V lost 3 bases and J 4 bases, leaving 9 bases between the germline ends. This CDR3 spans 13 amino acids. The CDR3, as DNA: TGTGCCAGCAGTTTGTCCTGGGGCACTGAAGCTTTCTTT. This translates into CASSLSWGTEAFF.

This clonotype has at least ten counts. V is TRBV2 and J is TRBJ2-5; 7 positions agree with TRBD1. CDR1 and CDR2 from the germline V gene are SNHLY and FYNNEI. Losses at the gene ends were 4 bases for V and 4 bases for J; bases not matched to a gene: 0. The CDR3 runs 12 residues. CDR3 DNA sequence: TGTGCCAGCAGTGGGGACAGAGAGACCCAGTACTTC. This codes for CASSGDRETQYF.

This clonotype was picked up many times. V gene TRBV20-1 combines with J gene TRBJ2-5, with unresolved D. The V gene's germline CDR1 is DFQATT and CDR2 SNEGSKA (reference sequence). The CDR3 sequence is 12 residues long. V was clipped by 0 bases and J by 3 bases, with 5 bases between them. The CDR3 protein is CSARDREETQYF. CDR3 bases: TGCAGTGCTAGAGATCGGGAAGAGACCCAGTACTTC.

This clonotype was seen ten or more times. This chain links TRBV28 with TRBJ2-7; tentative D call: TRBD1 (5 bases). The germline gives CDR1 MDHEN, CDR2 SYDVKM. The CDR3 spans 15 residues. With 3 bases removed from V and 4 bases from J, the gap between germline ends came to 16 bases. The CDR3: CASSFPGRGIYEQYF. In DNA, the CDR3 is TGTGCCAGCAGTTTTCCAGGAAGGGGTATTTACGAGCAGTACTTC.

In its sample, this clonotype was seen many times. The CDR3 nucleotides are TGTGCCAGCAGCTGGACAGGTGGGGCTTTCTTT. It translates to CASSWTGGAFF. V is TRBV7-2 and J is TRBJ1-1; 7 bases align to TRBD1. The CDR3 runs to 11 residues. V shed 4 bases, J shed 11 bases, and the junction held 4 bases outside the gene matches. Germline V gives CDR1 SGHTA, CDR2 FQGNSA. The entire variable domain, with the rest obtained from reference TRBV7-2 and TRBJ1-1, is as follows: GAGVSQSPSNKVTEKGKDVELRCDPISGHTALYWYRQSLGQGLEFLIYFQGNSAPDKSGLPSDRFSAERTGGSVSTLTIQRTQQEDSAVYLCASSWTGGAFFGQGTRLTVV.

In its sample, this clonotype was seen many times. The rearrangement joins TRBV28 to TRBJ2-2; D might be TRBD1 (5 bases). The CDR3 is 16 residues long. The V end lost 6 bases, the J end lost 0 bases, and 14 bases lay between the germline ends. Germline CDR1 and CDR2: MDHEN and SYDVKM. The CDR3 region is CASSHPEGANTGELFF. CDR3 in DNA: TGTGCCAGCAGCCATCCAGAAGGGGCGAACACCGGGGAGCTGTTTTTT.

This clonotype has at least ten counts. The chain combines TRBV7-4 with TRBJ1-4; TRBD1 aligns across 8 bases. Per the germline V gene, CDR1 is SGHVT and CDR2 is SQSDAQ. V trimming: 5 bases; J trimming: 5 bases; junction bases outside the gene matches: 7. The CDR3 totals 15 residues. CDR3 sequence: CASSVSQGANEKLFF. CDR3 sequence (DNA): TGTGCCAGCAGCGTTTCCCAGGGGGCAAATGAAAAACTGTTTTTT.